These 24 T cell receptor beta chains share one sample of origin, sequenced in a study of cytomegalovirus exposure and HLA in healthy donors. TCRdb keeps only in-frame clones here, not all; method: immunoSEQ multiplex PCR. The repertoire holds more than 95,000 clones, more than 70% seen once, with approximately 4.9% in the top ten. The sample taken for sequencing was PBMCs. The receptors here all came from a man aged 18-30 years in good health and CMV-seronegative.

The genes are TRBV7-9 and TRBJ2-7; TRBD1 agrees at 9 bases. V gave up 1 base and J gave up 1 base; unmatched junction bases: 8. The CDR3 has 17 residues. CDR1 and CDR2 (germline): SEHNR, FQNEAQ (reference sequence). The CDR3 bases are TGTGCCAGCAGCTTAGTTGTTGGGACAGGGACATCCTACGAGCAGTACTTC. Translation gives CASSLVVGTGTSYEQYF. Filled out from reference TRBV7-9 and TRBJ2-7, the complete variable domain reads DTGVSQNPRHKITKRGQNVTFRCDPISEHNRLYWYRQTLGQGPEFLTYFQNEAQLEKSRLLSDRFSAERPKGSFSTLEIQRTEQGDSAMYLCASSLVVGTGTSYEQYFGPGTRLTVT.

The chain has TRBV7-9 and TRBJ2-7, with 9 bases identical to TRBD1. Trimming removed 6 bases from V and 3 bases from J; junction bases left unmatched: 9. Germline lookup yields CDR1 SEHNR and CDR2 FQNEAQ (reference sequence). The CDR3 covers 15 residues. CDR3 sequence (DNA): TGTGCCAGCAGTTACCCGGGACAGGGTGTCTACGAGCAGTACTTC. Its translation is CASSYPGQGVYEQYF.

The chain uses TRBV5-1 and TRBJ1-1, with a tentative D call TRBD1 (6 bases). This CDR3 region has 14 residues. Germline V lookup: CDR1 SGHRS, CDR2 YFSETQ. V was shortened by 5 bases and J by 1 base, with 12 bases between the two germline ends. The CDR3 sequence is CASRGGGGNTEAFF. The CDR3 bases are TGCGCCAGCAGGGGAGGGGGGGGGAACACTGAAGCTTTCTTT.

Here the CDR3 reads CASSFIPLAGVDEQFF. In DNA form, the CDR3 reads TGTGCCAGCAGCTTCATTCCCCTAGCGGGAGTGGATGAGCAGTTCTTC. The chain couples TRBV11-2 to TRBJ2-1; 10 bases line up with TRBD2. Germline lookup yields CDR1 SGHAT and CDR2 FQNNGV. The V and J ends lost 3 bases and 8 bases, in that order; junction bases with no gene match: 10. This CDR3 comprises 16 residues.

This chain uses TRBV25-1 with TRBJ1-2; 10 bases map to TRBD1. Trimming took 5 bases from V and 4 from J; bases not matched to a gene: 7. This CDR3 is built from 15 residues. Germline loops: CDR1 MGHDK, CDR2 SYGVNS. The CDR3 coding sequence is TGTGCCAGCAGTCCCGGGACAGGGGTTAGCTATGGCTACACCTTC. This codes for CASSPGTGVSYGYTF.

The CDR3 DNA follows: TGTGCAAGTCGCTTAGAGGCTAGCGAGTACGAGCAGTACTTC. It encodes CASRLEASEYEQYF. The J gene is TRBJ2-7, the V gene TRBV12-2; TRBD2, the D gene given by the table, was not confirmed from the DNA. TRBV12-2 constitutes a pseudogene. CDR3 length equals 14 residues.

A few counts support this clone. This sequence joins TRBV19 and TRBJ1-1; 8 bases map to TRBD1. The CDR3 is 16 residues long. Germline trimming cut 3 bases from V and 5 bases from J; bases unmatched to any gene: 11. Germline V gives CDR1 LNHDA, CDR2 SQIVND (reference sequence). CDR3 sequence: CASSIRAGRGPTEAFF. The CDR3 region has the DNA TGTGCCAGTAGTATTAGGGCGGGCAGGGGGCCGACTGAAGCTTTCTTT.

The CDR3 loop is CASSVGVAGVRDTQYF. DNA for the CDR3: TGTGCCAGCAGCGTAGGGGTAGCGGGGGTTCGGGATACGCAGTATTTT. The V and J genes are TRBV9 and TRBJ2-3; 9 bases align to TRBD2. J was trimmed by 6 bases and V by 0 bases; bases with no gene match: 8. The germline CDR1 and CDR2 sequences are SGDLS and YYNGEE. The CDR3 is made up of 16 amino acids.

The chain couples TRBV30 to TRBJ1-1, with D possibly TRBD1 on 5 matching bases. The V gene's germline CDR1 is GTSNPN and CDR2 SVGIG (reference sequence). The CDR3 contains 13 residues. V shed 1 base and J shed 3 bases, with 9 bases lying between them. This CDR3 reads CAWSAGGDTEAFF. Here the CDR3 DNA reads TGTGCCTGGAGTGCCGGGGGGGACACTGAAGCTTTCTTT.

This chain links TRBV29-1 with TRBJ1-2, with 7 bases matching TRBD1. Germline-derived CDR1 and CDR2 are SQVTM and ANQGSEA. With 6 bases clipped from V and 4 bases from J, the junction kept 23 bases outside the gene matches. This CDR3 has 18 residues. Written as DNA, the CDR3 is TGCAGCGTGGTAGAACCAGGATTTAGGGCAGGGGGACGCTATGGCTACACCTTC. Protein: CSVVEPGFRAGGRYGYTF.

This chain joins TRBV7-6 and TRBJ2-1, with 12 bases fitting TRBD2. With V trimmed by 5 bases and J by 8 bases, 7 bases remained unmatched. The CDR3 runs to 15 residues. Per germline, CDR1 SGHVS and CDR2 FNYEAQ. The chain's CDR3 is CASSQTSGSLDEQFF. The DNA of the CDR3 is TGTGCCAGCAGCCAGACTAGCGGGAGTCTGGATGAGCAGTTCTTC. The entire variable domain, with the rest obtained from reference TRBV7-6 and TRBJ2-1, is as follows: GAGVSQSPRYKVTKRGQDVALRCDPISGHVSLYWYRQALGQGPEFLTYFNYEAQQDKSGLPNDRFSAERPEGSISTLTIQRTEQRDSAMYRCASSQTSGSLDEQFFGPGTRLTVL.

This clone was recorded once. The J gene is TRBJ2-3, the V gene TRBV10-3, with a tentative D call TRBD2 (5 bases). Germline V CDR1 and CDR2: ENHRY, SYGVKD. Trimming removed 10 bases from V and 2 bases from J, with 13 bases in between. CDR3 length: 13 residues. The CDR3: CASQEGLTDTQYF. The CDR3 DNA reads TGTGCCAGCCAAGAGGGTCTCACAGATACGCAGTATTTT.

The rearrangement uses TRBV5-1 and TRBJ2-7; 9 positions agree with TRBD1. The CDR3 has 14 amino acids. The junction had 7 bases not matched to a gene; V was cut back by 5 bases and J by 4 bases. Germline assignment: CDR1 SGHRS and CDR2 YFSETQ. The CDR3 nucleotides are TGCGCCAGCAGGGTTGGGACAGGGCCATACGAGCAGTACTTC. Its translation is CASRVGTGPYEQYF.

The J gene is TRBJ2-7, the V gene TRBV30; D ambiguous. CDR1 and CDR2 (germline): GTSNPN, SVGIG (reference sequence). The V gene lost 1 base and the J gene lost 3 bases, with 7 bases spanning the gap. The CDR3 length is 12 residues. The CDR3 DNA reads TGTGCCTGGAGTGGGCAGGTCTACGAGCAGTACTTC. Protein sequence: CAWSGQVYEQYF.

The chain couples TRBV6-4 to TRBJ1-6, with 7 bases identical to TRBD1. The CDR3 has 17 residues. Germline V lookup: CDR1 MRHNA, CDR2 SNTAGT. Trimming took 2 bases from V and 0 from J; bases not matched to a gene: 4. CDR3 nucleotides: TGTGCCAGCAGTGACAGGGGGCCAAGCTCCTATAATTCACCCCTCCACTTT. It codes for CASSDRGPSSYNSPLHF.

The rearrangement uses TRBV11-2 and TRBJ2-7; 8 bases match TRBD1. With V trimmed by 5 bases and J by 1 base, 4 bases remained unmatched. Germline assignment: CDR1 SGHAT and CDR2 FQNNGV. The CDR3 runs 14 residues. In nucleotides, the CDR3 is TGTGCCAGCAGCGGCCGACAGGGGTCCTACGAGCAGTACTTC. Amino acid sequence: CASSGRQGSYEQYF.

The chain employs TRBV19 and TRBJ1-3; a weak D match, TRBD1 (5 bases). Trimming shortened V by 3 bases and J by 1 base, and 7 bases separated the two germline ends. The CDR3 sequence is 14 residues long. The V gene's germline CDR1 is LNHDA and CDR2 SQIVND (reference sequence). CDR3 DNA: TGTGCCAGTAGTATTTCAGGGTCTGGAAACACCATATATTTT. It encodes CASSISGSGNTIYF.

This clone was counted only a few times. Sequence at one end of the junction differs from germline and may be a read error. This chain connects TRBV5-4 to TRBJ2-5, with 8 bases matching TRBD2. The CDR3 spans 14 residues. Looked up from germline, CDR1 is SGHNT and CDR2 is YYREEE (reference sequence). The CDR3 nucleotides are TGTGCCAGCACCTTGGCGGGAGGCAAAGAGACCCAGTACTTC. Translating gives CASTLAGGKETQYF.

The J gene is TRBJ2-3, the V gene TRBV18, with a tentative D call TRBD1 (6 bases). V lost 5 bases, J lost 0 bases, and 9 bases lay in between. The germline V gene has CDR1 KGHSH and CDR2 LQKENI. This CDR3 region has 14 residues. The DNA of the CDR3 is TGTGCCAGCTCATCCAGGGGTAGCACAGATACGCAGTATTTT. Its translation: CASSSRGSTDTQYF.

This chain links TRBV6-5 with TRBJ1-5, with D maybe TRBD1 (6 bases). The CDR3 totals 15 residues. The V gene's germline CDR1 is MNHEY and CDR2 SVGAGI. V lost 0 bases to trimming and J lost 6 bases, with 12 bases between them. The CDR3 sequence is CASSYSIGTRQPQHF. The CDR3 coding sequence is TGTGCCAGCAGTTACTCGATCGGGACACGTCAGCCCCAGCATTTT.

V usage is TRBV6-6 and J usage is TRBJ2-3; 8 bases are shared with TRBD1. The V gene end was trimmed by 10 bases and the J gene end by 1 base; junction bases not matched to a gene: 4. In germline, CDR1 is MNHNY, CDR2 SVGAGI (reference sequence). The CDR3 has 13 amino acids. CDR3 in amino acids: CAIGQGGTDTQYF. In DNA form, the CDR3 reads TGTGCCATCGGACAGGGAGGCACAGATACGCAGTATTTT.

The rearrangement links TRBV29-1 to TRBJ2-3; no reliable D call. The ends were cut back, 7 bases at V and 1 base at J, with 12 bases in the middle. Germline V gene lookup returns CDR1 SQVTM and CDR2 ANQGSEA. The CDR3 loop spans 13 amino acids. DNA for the CDR3: TGCAGCGCCCATCCTGAGGGCACAGATACGCAGTATTTT. Translated: CSAHPEGTDTQYF.

This chain connects TRBV5-1 to TRBJ1-4; D ambiguous. Germline CDR1 and CDR2: SGHRS and YFSETQ. CDR3 length: 14 residues. V was pared by 4 bases and J by 7 bases, with 14 bases between. The CDR3 sequence: CASSPDREGEKLFF. CDR3 coding DNA: TGCGCCAGCAGCCCGGACCGGGAGGGTGAAAAACTGTTTTTT.

J is TRBJ2-3 and V is TRBV6-5, with 14 bases that match TRBD2. V was pared by 4 bases and J by 6 bases, with 6 bases of the junction left unmatched. This CDR3 has 16 amino acids. Looked up from germline, CDR1 is MNHEY and CDR2 is SVGAGI. The DNA of the CDR3 is TGTGCCAGCAGTTTTGGGACTAGCGGGAGAGGGGATACGCAGTATTTT. Protein: CASSFGTSGRGDTQYF.